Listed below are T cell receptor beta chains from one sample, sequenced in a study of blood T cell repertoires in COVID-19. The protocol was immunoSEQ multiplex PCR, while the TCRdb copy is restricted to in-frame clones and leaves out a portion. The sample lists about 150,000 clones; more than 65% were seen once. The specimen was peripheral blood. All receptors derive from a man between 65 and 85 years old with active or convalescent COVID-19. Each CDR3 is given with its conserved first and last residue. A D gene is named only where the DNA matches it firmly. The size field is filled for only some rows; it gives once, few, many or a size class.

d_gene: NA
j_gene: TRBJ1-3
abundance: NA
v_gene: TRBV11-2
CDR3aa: CASSPTGNTIYF
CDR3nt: TGTGCCAGCAGCCCTACCGGAAACACCATATATTTT

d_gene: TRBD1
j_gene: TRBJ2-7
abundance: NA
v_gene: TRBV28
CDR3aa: CASSLKQGKYEQYF
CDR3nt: TGTGCCAGCAGTTTAAAACAGGGGAAGTACGAGCAGTACTTC

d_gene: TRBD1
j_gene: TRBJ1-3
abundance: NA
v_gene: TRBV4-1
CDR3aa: CASSFTGTGKAGNTIYF
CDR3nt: TGCGCCAGCAGCTTTACCGGGACAGGGAAGGCTGGAAACACCATATATTTT

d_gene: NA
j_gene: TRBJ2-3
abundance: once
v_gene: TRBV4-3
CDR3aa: CASSQDRGARGDTQYF
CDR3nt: TGCGCCAGCAGCCAAGATCGGGGGGCGCGGGGAGATACGCAGTATTTT

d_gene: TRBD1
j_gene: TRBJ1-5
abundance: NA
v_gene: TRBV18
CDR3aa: CASSVQGASNQPQHF
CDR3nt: TGTGCCAGCTCAGTACAGGGGGCGAGCAATCAGCCCCAGCATTTT

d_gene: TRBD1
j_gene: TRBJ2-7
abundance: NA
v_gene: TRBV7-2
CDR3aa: CASSPYRGSYEQYF
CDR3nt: TGTGCCAGCAGCCCCTACAGGGGCTCCTACGAGCAGTACTTC

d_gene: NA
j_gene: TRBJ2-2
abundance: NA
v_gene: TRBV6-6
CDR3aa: CAVEDTGELFF
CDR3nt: TGTGCCGTCGAGGACACCGGGGAGCTGTTTTTT

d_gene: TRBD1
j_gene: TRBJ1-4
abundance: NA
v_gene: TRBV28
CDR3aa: CASSLGAGGTNEKLFF
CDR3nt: TGTGCCAGCAGTTTAGGGGCAGGGGGAACTAATGAAAAACTGTTTTTT

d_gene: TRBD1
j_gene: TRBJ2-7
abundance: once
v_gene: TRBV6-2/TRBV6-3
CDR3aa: CASSYTVHRGSEQYF
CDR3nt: TGTGCCAGCAGTTACACCGTCCACAGGGGGTCTGAGCAGTACTTC

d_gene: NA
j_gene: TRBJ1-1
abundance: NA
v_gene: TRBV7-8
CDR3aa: CASSLGGVVAFF
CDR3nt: TGTGCCAGCAGCTTAGGCGGGGTTGTGGCTTTCTTT

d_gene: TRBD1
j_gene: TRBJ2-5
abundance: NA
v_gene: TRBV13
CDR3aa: CASSLPQGNQETQYF
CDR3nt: TGTGCCAGCAGCTTACCACAGGGGAACCAAGAGACCCAGTACTTC

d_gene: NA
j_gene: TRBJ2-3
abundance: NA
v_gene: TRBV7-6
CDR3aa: CASSLGTTSTDTQYF
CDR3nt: TGTGCCAGCAGCTTAGGGACAACTAGCACAGATACGCAGTATTTT

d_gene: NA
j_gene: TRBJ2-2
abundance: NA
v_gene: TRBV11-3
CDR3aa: CASSLTNVQSGELFF
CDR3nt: TGTGCCAGCAGCTTAACCAACGTCCAGTCCGGGGAGCTGTTTTTT

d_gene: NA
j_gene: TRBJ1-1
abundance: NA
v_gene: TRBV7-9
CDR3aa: CASSLVGAAEAFF
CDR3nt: TGTGCCAGCAGCTTAGTTGGGGCCGCTGAAGCTTTCTTT

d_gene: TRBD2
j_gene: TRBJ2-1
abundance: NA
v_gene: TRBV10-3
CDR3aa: CAITASGGYNEQFF
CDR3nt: TGTGCCATCACGGCTAGCGGGGGGTACAATGAGCAGTTCTTC

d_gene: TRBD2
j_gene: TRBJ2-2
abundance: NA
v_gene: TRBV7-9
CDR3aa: CASSLLAGTGELFF
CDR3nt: TGTGCCAGCAGCTTACTAGCGGGCACCGGGGAGCTGTTTTTT

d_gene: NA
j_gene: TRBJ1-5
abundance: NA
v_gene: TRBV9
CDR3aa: CASSPGGTNQPQHF
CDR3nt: TGTGCCAGCAGCCCCGGGGGGACTAATCAGCCCCAGCATTTT

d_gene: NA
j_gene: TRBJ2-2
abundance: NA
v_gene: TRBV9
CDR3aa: CASSVVSQGGTGELFF
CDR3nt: TGTGCCAGCAGCGTAGTCTCCCAGGGTGGGACCGGGGAGCTGTTTTTT

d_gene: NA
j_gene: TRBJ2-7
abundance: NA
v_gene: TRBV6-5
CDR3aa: CASKIGRLSYEQYF
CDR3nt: TGTGCCAGCAAAATTGGTAGACTCTCCTACGAGCAGTACTTC

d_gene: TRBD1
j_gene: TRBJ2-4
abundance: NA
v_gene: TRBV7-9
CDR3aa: CASSFEGQGNIQYF
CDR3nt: TGTGCCAGCAGCTTTGAGGGACAGGGAAACATTCAGTACTTC

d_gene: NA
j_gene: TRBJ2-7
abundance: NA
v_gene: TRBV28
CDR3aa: CASSFRGGQYF
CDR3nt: TGTGCCAGCAGCTTCAGGGGCGGGCAGTACTTC

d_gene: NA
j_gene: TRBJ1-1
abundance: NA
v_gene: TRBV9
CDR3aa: CASSPSWGRMNTEAFF
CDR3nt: TGTGCCAGCAGTCCCTCCTGGGGCAGGATGAACACTGAAGCTTTCTTT

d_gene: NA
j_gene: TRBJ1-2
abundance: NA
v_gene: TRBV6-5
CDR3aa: CASRPTTGYGYTF
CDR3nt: TGTGCCAGCAGGCCCACGACAGGATATGGCTACACCTTC

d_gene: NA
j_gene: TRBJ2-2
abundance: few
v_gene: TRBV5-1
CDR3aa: CASSLEQIPNTGELFF
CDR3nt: TGCGCCAGCAGCTTGGAACAAATCCCCAACACCGGGGAGCTGTTTTTT

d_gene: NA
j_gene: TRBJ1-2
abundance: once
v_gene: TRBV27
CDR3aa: CASRLRENYGYTF
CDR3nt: TGTGCCAGCAGGCTACGGGAAAACTATGGCTACACCTTC

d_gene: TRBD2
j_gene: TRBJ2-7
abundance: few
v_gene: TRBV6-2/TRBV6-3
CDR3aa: CASSSPVTSGPEQYF
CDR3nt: TGTGCCAGCAGTTCCCCCGTGACTAGCGGGCCGGAGCAGTACTTC

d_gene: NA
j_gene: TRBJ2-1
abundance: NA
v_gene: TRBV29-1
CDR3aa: CSTDIGGSEQFF
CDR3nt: TGCAGCACCGACATTGGGGGGAGTGAGCAGTTCTTC

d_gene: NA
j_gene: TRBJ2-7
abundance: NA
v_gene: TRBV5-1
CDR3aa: CASSLLDKPTYEQYF
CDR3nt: TGCGCCAGCAGCTTGTTAGACAAACCAACCTACGAGCAGTACTTC

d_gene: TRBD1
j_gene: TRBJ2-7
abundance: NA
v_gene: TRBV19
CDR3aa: CASSISRTGKSYEQYF
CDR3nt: TGTGCCAGTAGTATTAGTAGGACAGGGAAGTCCTACGAGCAGTACTTC

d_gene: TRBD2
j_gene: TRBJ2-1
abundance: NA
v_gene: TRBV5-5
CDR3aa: CASSTLGGSSYNEQFF
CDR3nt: TGTGCCAGCAGTACTCTCGGCGGGAGCTCCTACAATGAGCAGTTCTTC

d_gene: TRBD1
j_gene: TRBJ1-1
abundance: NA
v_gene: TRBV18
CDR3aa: CASSPPQGAETEAFF
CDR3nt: TGTGCCAGCTCACCACCGCAGGGGGCCGAAACTGAAGCTTTCTTT

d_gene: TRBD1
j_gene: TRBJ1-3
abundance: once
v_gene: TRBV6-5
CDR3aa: CASSSDRGAGNTIYF
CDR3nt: TGTGCCAGCAGCTCAGACAGGGGCGCTGGAAACACCATATATTTT

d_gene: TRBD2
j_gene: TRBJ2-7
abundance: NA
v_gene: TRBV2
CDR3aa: CASIFREGGSYEQYF
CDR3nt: TGTGCCAGCATCTTCCGGGAGGGAGGATCCTACGAGCAGTACTTC

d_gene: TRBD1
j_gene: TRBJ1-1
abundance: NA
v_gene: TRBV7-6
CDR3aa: CASSLGGQGIITEAFF
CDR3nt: TGTGCCAGCAGCTTAGGAGGACAGGGAATTATCACTGAAGCTTTCTTT

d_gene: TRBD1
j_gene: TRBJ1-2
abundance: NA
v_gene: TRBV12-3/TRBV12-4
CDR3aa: CATRLTGGGYTF
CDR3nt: TGTGCCACCCGCCTGACAGGGGGTGGCTACACCTTC

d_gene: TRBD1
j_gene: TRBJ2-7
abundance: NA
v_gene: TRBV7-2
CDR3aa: CASSLDGQAYEQYF
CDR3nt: TGTGCCAGCAGCTTAGACGGACAGGCTTACGAGCAGTACTTC

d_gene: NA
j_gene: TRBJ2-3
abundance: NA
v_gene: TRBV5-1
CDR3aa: CASSLVGTRDTQYF
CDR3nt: TGCGCCAGCAGCTTGGTCGGGACAAGGGATACGCAGTATTTT